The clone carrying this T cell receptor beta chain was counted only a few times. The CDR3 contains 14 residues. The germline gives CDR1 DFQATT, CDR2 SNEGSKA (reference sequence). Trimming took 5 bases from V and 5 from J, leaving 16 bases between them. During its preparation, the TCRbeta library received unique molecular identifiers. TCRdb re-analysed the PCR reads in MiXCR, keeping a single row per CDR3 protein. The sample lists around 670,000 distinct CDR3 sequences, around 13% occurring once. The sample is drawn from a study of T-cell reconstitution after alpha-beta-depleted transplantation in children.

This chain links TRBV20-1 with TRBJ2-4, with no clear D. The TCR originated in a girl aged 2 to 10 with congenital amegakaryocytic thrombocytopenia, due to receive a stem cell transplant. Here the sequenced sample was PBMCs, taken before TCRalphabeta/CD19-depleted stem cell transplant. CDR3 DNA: TGCAGTGCTCCGCGGCTAGGCAAACAAAACATTCAGTACTTC. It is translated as CSAPRLGKQNIQYF.